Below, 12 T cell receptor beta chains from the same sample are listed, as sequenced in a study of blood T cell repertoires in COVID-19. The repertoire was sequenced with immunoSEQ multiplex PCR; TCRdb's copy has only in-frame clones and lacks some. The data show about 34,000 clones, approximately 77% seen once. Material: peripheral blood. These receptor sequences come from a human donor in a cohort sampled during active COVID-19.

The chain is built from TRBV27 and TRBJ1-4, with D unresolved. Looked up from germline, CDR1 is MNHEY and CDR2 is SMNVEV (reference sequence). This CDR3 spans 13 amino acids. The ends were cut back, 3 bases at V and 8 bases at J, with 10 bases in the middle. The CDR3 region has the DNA TGTGCCAGCAGTTTTGACGACGGGGAAAAACTGTTTTTT. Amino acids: CASSFDDGEKLFF.

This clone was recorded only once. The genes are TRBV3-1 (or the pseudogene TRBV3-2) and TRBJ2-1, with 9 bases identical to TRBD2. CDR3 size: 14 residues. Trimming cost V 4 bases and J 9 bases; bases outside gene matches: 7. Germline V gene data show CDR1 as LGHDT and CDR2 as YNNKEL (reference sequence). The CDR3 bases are TGTGCCAGCAGCCCCGGGACTAGCACAATTGAGCAGTTCTTC. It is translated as CASSPGTSTIEQFF.

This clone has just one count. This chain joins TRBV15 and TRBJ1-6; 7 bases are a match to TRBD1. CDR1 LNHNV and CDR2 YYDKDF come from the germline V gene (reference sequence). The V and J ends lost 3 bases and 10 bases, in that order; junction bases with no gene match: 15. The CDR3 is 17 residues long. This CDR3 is CATSSHRTGPLGSPLHF. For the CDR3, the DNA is TGTGCCACCAGCAGTCACCGGACAGGACCTCTGGGGTCACCCCTCCACTTT.

In DNA, the CDR3 is TGTGCCAGCAGCTTGACGACGCCTCGCCCGGGACATTCGTATACCTACGAGCAGTACTTC. Protein sequence: CASSLTTPRPGHSYTYEQYF. The V gene is TRBV28, the J gene TRBJ2-7; tentative D call: TRBD1 (6 bases). The CDR3 extends over 20 amino acids. Trimming pared 6 bases from V and 2 bases from J, leaving 32 bases between. The germline CDR1 and CDR2 sequences are MDHEN and SYDVKM.

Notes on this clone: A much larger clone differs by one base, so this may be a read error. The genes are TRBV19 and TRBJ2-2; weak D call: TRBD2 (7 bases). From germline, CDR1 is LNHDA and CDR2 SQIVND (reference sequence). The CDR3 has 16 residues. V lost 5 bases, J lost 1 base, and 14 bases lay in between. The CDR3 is CASSGGGVLNTGELFF. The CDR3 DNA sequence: TGTGCCAGTAGTGGGGGGGGCGTACTGAACACCGGGGAGCTGTTTTTT.

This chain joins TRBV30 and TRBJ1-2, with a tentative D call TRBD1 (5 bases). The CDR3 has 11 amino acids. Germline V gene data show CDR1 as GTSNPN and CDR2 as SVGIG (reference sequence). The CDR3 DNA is TGTGCACATGCCAGGGTTTCTGGCTACACCTTC. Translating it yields CAHARVSGYTF. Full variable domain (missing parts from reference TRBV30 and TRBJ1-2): SQTIHQWPATLVQPVGSPLSLECTVEGTSNPNLYWYRQAAGRGLQLLFYSVGIGQISSEVPQNLSASRPQDRQFILSSKKLLLSDSGFYLCAHARVSGYTFGSGTRLTVV.

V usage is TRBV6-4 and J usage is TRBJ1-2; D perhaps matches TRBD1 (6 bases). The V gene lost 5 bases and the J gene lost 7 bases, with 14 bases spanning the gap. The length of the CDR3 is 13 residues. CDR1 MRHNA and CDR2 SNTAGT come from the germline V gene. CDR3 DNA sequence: TGTGCCAGCAGTCGTTTGAGGGGGACTGGCTACACCTTC. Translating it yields CASSRLRGTGYTF.

The CDR3 nucleotides read TGTGCCATCAGCCCGGGGGGCAGATCAATCGGGACCCAGTACTTC. Translated, it gives CAISPGGRSIGTQYF. V usage is TRBV10-3 and J usage is TRBJ2-5; weak D call: TRBD2 (7 bases). This CDR3 has 15 residues. V lost 6 bases and J 7 bases, leaving 21 bases between the germline ends. The V gene's germline CDR1 is ENHRY and CDR2 SYGVKD.

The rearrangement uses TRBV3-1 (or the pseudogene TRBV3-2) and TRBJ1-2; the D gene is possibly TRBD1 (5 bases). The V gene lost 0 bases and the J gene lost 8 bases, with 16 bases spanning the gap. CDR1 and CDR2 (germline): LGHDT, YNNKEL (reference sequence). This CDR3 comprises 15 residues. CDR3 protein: CASSQDGPGQYGYTF. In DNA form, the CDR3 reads TGTGCCAGCAGCCAAGATGGGCCAGGGCAATACGGCTACACCTTC.

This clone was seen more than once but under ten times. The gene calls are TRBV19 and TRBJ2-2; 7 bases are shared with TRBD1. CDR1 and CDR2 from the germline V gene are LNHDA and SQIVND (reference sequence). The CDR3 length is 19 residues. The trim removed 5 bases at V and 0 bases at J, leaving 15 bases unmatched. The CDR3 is CASSFERGGPVANTGELFF. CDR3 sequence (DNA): TGTGCCAGTAGTTTTGAGAGAGGGGGCCCCGTCGCGAACACCGGGGAGCTGTTTTTT.

The CDR3 DNA reads TGTGCCAGCAGCCAGAGACTGATCTCTGGAAACACCATATATTTT. Its translation: CASSQRLISGNTIYF. The chain has TRBV3-1 (or the pseudogene TRBV3-2) and TRBJ1-3; no firm D call. CDR3 length: 15 residues. CDR1 is LGHDT and CDR2 is YNNKEL in the germline V gene (reference sequence). Trimming left V 3 bases short and J 0 bases short, with 9 bases between.

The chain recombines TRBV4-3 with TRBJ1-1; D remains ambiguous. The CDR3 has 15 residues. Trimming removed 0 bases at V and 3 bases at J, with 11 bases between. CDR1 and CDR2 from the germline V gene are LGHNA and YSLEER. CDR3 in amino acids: CASSQDISADTEAFF. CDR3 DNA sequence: TGCGCCAGCAGCCAAGATATATCGGCGGACACTGAAGCTTTCTTT.